This entry is about one TCR beta chain. These data originate in a study of blood T cell repertoires in COVID-19. About the study: Researchers got acute and convalescent COVID-19 samples from the United States, Italy and Spain. The analysed material was cDNA or gDNA that came from T cells, B-cell-depleted T cells, or PBMCs.

Methods used by the authors: Using reference gene primer amplification, nucleated cell counts were estimated. TCRdb's copy holds only in-frame clones and misses some; the assay was immunoSEQ multiplex PCR. V and J calls and clone size come straight from that table; D and trimming were deduced from the DNA. The table records a few hundred thousand clones, 90% of them present only once. Ages ranged from roughly 18 to 100 years, with residence in fewer than 25 US areas. CDR1 and CDR2 from the germline V gene are MNHNY and SVGAGI (reference sequence). The CDR3 extends over 19 amino acids. J was trimmed by 0 bases and V by 5 bases; bases with no gene match: 12.

This TCR was sampled from a woman younger than 30 with acute COVID-19. The chain has TRBV6-6 and TRBJ2-1; 11 nucleotides match TRBD2. What was sequenced was PBMCs or T cells enriched from blood (not recorded which). CDR3 sequence: CASSRPSGRSLRSYNEQFF. CDR3 coding DNA: TGTGCCAGCAGTCGCCCTAGCGGGAGGTCCCTTCGCTCCTACAATGAGCAGTTCTTC.